The next 29 T cell receptor beta chains were all read from a single sample in a study of blood T cells in healthy people across ages. With a J-beta primer mix and a sample-barcoded 5' primer, a second PCR ran about 7 to 11 cycles. TCRdb ran MiXCR on the 5' RACE reads and lists one entry per CDR3 protein. The table records some 1.8 million distinct CDR3 sequences, approximately 39% of them present only once. What was sequenced was blood. The source of these receptors is a human donor in good health.

The chain couples TRBV7-2 to TRBJ2-5, with 9 bases identical to TRBD2. V dropped 6 bases and J dropped 1; count of bases not matched to a gene: 6. CDR1 and CDR2 from the germline V gene are SGHTA and FQGNSA. This CDR3 is 15 amino acids long. CDR3 amino acids: CASSRSGGPQETQYF. In nucleotides, the CDR3 is TGTGCCAGCAGTCGAAGCGGGGGGCCCCAAGAGACCCAGTACTTC.

This clonotype was counted only a few times. The V and J genes are TRBV20-1 and TRBJ2-3; a possible D gene is TRBD1 (6 bases). Germline-derived CDR1 and CDR2 are DFQATT and SNEGSKA (reference sequence). The CDR3 has 14 amino acids. Trimming left V 3 bases short and J 2 bases short, with 12 bases between. CDR3 loop: CSARVGATTDTQYF. In DNA form, the CDR3 reads TGCAGTGCTAGGGTGGGGGCAACCACAGATACGCAGTATTTT.

The chain couples TRBV12-3 or TRBV12-4 to TRBJ2-2; 8 nucleotides align to TRBD2. The CDR3 is made up of 20 amino acids. V was pared by 4 bases and J by 5 bases, with 21 bases of the junction left unmatched. The CDR3 spells CASSSFRRGVQPPSTGELFF. CDR3 in DNA: TGTGCCAGCAGTTCCTTTCGGCGGGGGGTACAACCACCCTCAACCGGGGAGCTGTTTTTT.

This rearrangement joins TRBV7-2 to TRBJ2-3, with 8 bases fitting TRBD1. Germline V gene data show CDR1 as SGHTA and CDR2 as FQGNSA. The CDR3 runs 14 residues. J lost 11 bases, V lost 5 bases, and 12 bases had no gene match. CDR3 residues: CASSRIHRTGRQYF. In nucleotides, the CDR3 is TGTGCCAGCAGCCGGATCCACAGGACAGGGAGGCAGTATTTT.

The chain recombines TRBV7-3 with TRBJ2-7; the D gene is possibly TRBD1 (7 bases). Trimming stripped 0 bases from V and 2 bases from J, with 11 bases between. The CDR3 loop spans 15 amino acids. Germline V lookup: CDR1 SGHTA, CDR2 FQGTGA. The CDR3 spells CASSLTGGQTYEQYF. DNA of the CDR3: TGTGCCAGCAGCTTAACCGGGGGACAGACCTACGAGCAGTACTTC.

The chain employs TRBV10-3 and TRBJ1-2; 10 bases are a match to TRBD1. Per the germline V gene, CDR1 is ENHRY and CDR2 is SYGVKD. The CDR3 is 15 residues long. After removal of 1 base from V and 7 bases from J, the junction contained 6 bases not matched to a gene. The CDR3 region is CAISEWTTGGFGYTF. Written as DNA, the CDR3 is TGTGCCATCAGTGAGTGGACGACAGGGGGCTTTGGCTACACCTTC.

A remark on this clonotype: One end of the junction is discordant with germline, which a read error may explain. The J gene is TRBJ2-3, the V gene TRBV20-1, with 8 bases matching TRBD2. CDR3 length equals 16 residues. Germline lookup yields CDR1 DFQATT and CDR2 SNEGSKA (reference sequence). CDR3 region: CSTRLGYGGAPDTQYF. CDR3 DNA: TGCAGTACTAGATTGGGTTACGGGGGGGCCCCAGATACGCAGTATTTT.

There are a few counts of this clonotype. The J gene is TRBJ2-3, the V gene TRBV7-2; the D gene is possibly TRBD2 (6 bases). The CDR3 sequence is 15 residues long. The V gene's germline CDR1 is SGHTA and CDR2 FQGNSA. V was trimmed by 4 bases and J by 4 bases, leaving 15 bases between them. Here the CDR3 DNA reads TGTGCCAGCAGCTCCGGTCTGGGCGGGGCAGATACGCAGTATTTT. Translation: CASSSGLGGADTQYF. The whole variable domain, remainder taken from reference TRBV7-2 and TRBJ2-3, is GAGVSQSPSNKVTEKGKDVELRCDPISGHTALYWYRQSLGQGLEFLIYFQGNSAPDKSGLPSDRFSAERTGGSVSTLTIQRTQQEDSAVYLCASSSGLGGADTQYFGPGTRLTVL.

In the case of this clonotype: Sequence at one end of the junction differs from germline and may be a read error. The chain employs TRBV29-1 and TRBJ2-1; maybe TRBD2 (6 bases). Germline V CDR1 and CDR2: SQVTM, ANQGSEA. This CDR3 has 12 amino acids. In DNA, the CDR3 is TGCAGCGTGGAAGCTTTGGGGAGGGAGCAGTTCTTC. Translated: CSVEALGREQFF.

The chain is built from TRBV5-1 and TRBJ2-1, with D maybe TRBD2 (7 bases). The germline V and J ends were trimmed by 6 bases and 6 bases, with 19 bases remaining between them. CDR3 length equals 15 residues. CDR1 is SGHRS, CDR2 YFSETQ, per germline. CDR3 amino acids: CASTGGHSRTNEQFF. The DNA for the CDR3 is TGCGCCAGCACGGGGGGACACTCACGAACCAATGAGCAGTTCTTC. Drawing the rest from reference TRBV5-1 and TRBJ2-1, the complete variable domain is KAGVTQTPRYLIKTRGQQVTLSCSPISGHRSVSWYQQTPGQGLQFLFEYFSETQRNKGNFPGRFSGRQFSNSRSEMNVSTLELGDSALYLCASTGGHSRTNEQFFGPGTRLTVL.

There are a few counts of this clonotype. The gene calls are TRBV6-2 or TRBV6-3 and TRBJ1-2, with D perhaps matching TRBD1 (6 bases). Germline V gene data show CDR1 as MNHEY and CDR2 as SVGEGT. V was clipped by 6 bases and J by 7 bases, with 15 bases between them. CDR3 length equals 13 residues. CDR3 DNA: TGTGCCAGCAGCGCACAGGGCCTTGGTGGCTACACCTTC. Translated, it gives CASSAQGLGGYTF.

J is TRBJ2-1 and V is TRBV20-1; no firm D call. This CDR3 spans 14 amino acids. The V end was cut by 3 bases, the J end by 1 base, with 10 bases between. Germline CDR1 reads DFQATT; CDR2 reads SNEGSKA (reference sequence). The CDR3 here is CSASRAASYNEQFF. The CDR3 DNA sequence: TGCAGTGCTAGTCGGGCAGCATCCTACAATGAGCAGTTCTTC.

In the case of this clonotype: Since no conserved phenylalanine or tryptophan closes the CDR3, a read error is the likely cause. The chain employs TRBV5-5 and TRBJ2-4; TRBD2 matches 8 bases. This CDR3 is built from 12 residues. CDR1 is SGHKS, CDR2 YYEKEE, per germline (reference sequence). V shed 4 bases and J 13 bases; nucleotides not matched to a gene: 7. The CDR3 DNA follows: TGTGCCAGCAGCGTTGTCGGGGGGGAGCAGTACTGC. Protein: CASSVVGGEQYC.

The gene calls are TRBV6-4 and TRBJ1-5; a weak D match, TRBD1 (5 bases). The CDR3 length is 18 residues. V was pared by 2 bases and J by 4 bases, with 21 bases between. Germline-derived CDR1 and CDR2 are MRHNA and SNTAGT. The DNA of the CDR3 is TGTGCCAGCAGTGACGGCAGGGACGGGGTAGCTGGTAATCAGCCCCAGCATTTT. Encoded protein: CASSDGRDGVAGNQPQHF.

The chain is built from TRBV19 and TRBJ1-5; no clear D gene. This CDR3 region has 14 residues. Germline CDR1 and CDR2: LNHDA and SQIVND (reference sequence). V lost 6 bases, J lost 10 bases, and 19 bases lay in between. The CDR3 sequence: CASSRLLALEPQHF. The CDR3 DNA sequence: TGTGCCAGTAGCCGACTCTTGGCCCTTGAACCCCAGCATTTT.

There are a few counts of this clonotype. V gene TRBV11-1 combines with J gene TRBJ2-1, with a weak D call TRBD2 (7 bases). The germline V gene has CDR1 SGHAT and CDR2 FQDESV (reference sequence). V lost 5 bases, J lost 6 bases, and 17 bases lay in between. CDR3 size: 15 residues. CDR3 coding DNA: TGTGCCAGCAGCGGGCCGGGGGGCCTCCTCAATGAGCAGTTCTTC. Protein product: CASSGPGGLLNEQFF.

Only a few counts were recorded for this clonotype. J is TRBJ1-2 and V is TRBV5-4; TRBD1 might be the D (5 bases). The length of the CDR3 is 15 residues. Trimming cost V 2 bases and J 4 bases, with 15 bases left between them. Germline V CDR1 and CDR2: SGHNT, YYREEE (reference sequence). The CDR3 DNA is TGTGCCAGCAGCTTAATGGGGGGTGGACCCTATGGCTACACCTTC. This translates into CASSLMGGGPYGYTF.

The chain carries TRBV29-1 and TRBJ2-3; D is ambiguous. There are 15 residues in the CDR3. CDR1 is SQVTM and CDR2 is ANQGSEA in the germline V gene. V lost 6 bases to trimming and J lost 1 base, with 17 bases between them. The CDR3 sequence is CSVLIRGDGTDTQYF. In nucleotides, the CDR3 is TGCAGCGTGCTCATTAGAGGTGACGGCACAGATACGCAGTATTTT.

The CDR3 loop reads CASSLGQLYQETQYF. In DNA form, the CDR3 reads TGCGCCAGCAGCTTGGGACAGCTGTACCAAGAGACCCAGTACTTC. This chain connects TRBV5-1 to TRBJ2-5, with TRBD1 as a possible D gene (5 bases). V gave up 0 bases and J gave up 0 bases, with 9 bases separating them. Germline CDR1 SGHRS, CDR2 YFSETQ. The CDR3 spans 15 residues.

In its sample, this clonotype was seen a few times. The chain carries TRBV10-2 and TRBJ2-3; no firm D call. Germline V gives CDR1 WSHSY, CDR2 SAAADI. With 7 bases removed from V and 0 bases from J, the gap between germline ends came to 11 bases. CDR3 length: 14 amino acids. CDR3 sequence (DNA): TGCGCCAGCATACTGCCGGAAAGCACAGATACGCAGTATTTT. Residues: CASILPESTDTQYF.

This clonotype was found a few times. This rearrangement joins TRBV15 to TRBJ2-5; D gene uncertain. The CDR3 has 13 residues. V was pared by 0 bases and J by 3 bases, with 5 bases between. Germline V gene lookup returns CDR1 LNHNV and CDR2 YYDKDF (reference sequence). CDR3 sequence reads: CATSRDLEETQYF. Here the CDR3 DNA reads TGTGCCACCAGCAGAGATCTCGAAGAGACCCAGTACTTC.

This clonotype has a handful of counts. This chain uses TRBV4-3 with TRBJ2-3, with TRBD2 matching 7 bases. J was trimmed by 5 bases and V by 0 bases; bases with no gene match: 8. The CDR3 sequence is 16 residues long. Germline-derived CDR1 and CDR2 are LGHNA and YSLEER. The CDR3 sequence: CASSQDMAGVEDTQYF. The DNA for the CDR3 is TGCGCCAGCAGCCAAGATATGGCGGGGGTAGAAGATACGCAGTATTTT.

The chain links TRBV5-1 to TRBJ1-1; D is unclear. This CDR3 has 15 amino acids. Trimming took off 1 base at V and 3 bases at J, with 13 bases between the two ends. Germline CDR1 SGHRS, CDR2 YFSETQ. The CDR3 nucleotides read TGCGCCAGCAGCTTGTTTCCGAGGGTCGACACTGAAGCTTTCTTT. It codes for CASSLFPRVDTEAFF.

This clonotype was observed a few times. V gene TRBV12-3 or TRBV12-4 combines with J gene TRBJ1-4; TRBD1 might be the D (6 bases). Trimming cost V 2 bases and J 7 bases, with 11 bases left between them. This CDR3 is 14 amino acids long. The CDR3 here is CASSLRGASEKLFF. DNA for the CDR3: TGTGCCAGCAGTTTAAGGGGGGCGAGTGAAAAACTGTTTTTT.

The DNA of the CDR3 is TGTGCCAGCACACGACTCCAGCCGGGAGATACGCAGTATTTT. Its translation: CASTRLQPGDTQYF. V gene TRBV12-3 or TRBV12-4 combines with J gene TRBJ2-3; the D is unclear. The V end was cut by 7 bases, the J end by 5 bases, with 16 bases between. The CDR3 consists of 14 residues.

This chain uses TRBV5-1 with TRBJ1-1, with D unresolved. CDR1 is SGHRS, CDR2 YFSETQ, per germline. The CDR3 covers 12 residues. With 4 bases removed from V and 11 bases from J, the gap between germline ends came to 15 bases. CDR3 protein: CASSPGGGDAFF. CDR3 DNA: TGCGCCAGCAGCCCCGGCGGAGGAGACGCTTTCTTT. The full variable domain, completed using reference TRBV5-1 and TRBJ1-1, is KAGVTQTPRYLIKTRGQQVTLSCSPISGHRSVSWYQQTPGQGLQFLFEYFSETQRNKGNFPGRFSGRQFSNSRSEMNVSTLELGDSALYLCASSPGGGDAFFGQGTRLTVV.

This clonotype came up a few times. The V call is TRBV20-1, the J call TRBJ2-1; TRBD2 matches 8 bases. Germline V lookup: CDR1 DFQATT, CDR2 SNEGSKA (reference sequence). Trimming cost V 4 bases and J 6 bases; bases outside gene matches: 14. CDR3 length: 16 amino acids. CDR3 sequence (DNA): TGCAGTGCTATAAAACTAAAGCGGGGGAGTTCCAATGAGCAGTTCTTC. Its translation: CSAIKLKRGSSNEQFF.

This clonotype was counted between two and nine times. V and J are TRBV27 and TRBJ2-3, with D perhaps assigned TRBD1 or TRBD2 (5 bases each). CDR1 and CDR2 from the germline V gene are MNHEY and SMNVEV (reference sequence). This CDR3 is built from 16 residues. V dropped 7 bases and J dropped 2 bases, with 19 bases sitting between them. CDR3 loop: CASIAGARMNTDTQYF. Written as DNA, the CDR3 is TGTGCCAGCATCGCCGGGGCCAGGATGAACACAGATACGCAGTATTTT.

The rearrangement uses TRBV12-3 or TRBV12-4 and TRBJ1-2; D might be TRBD1 (6 bases). The V end lost 6 bases, the J end lost 4 bases, and 12 bases lay between the germline ends. This CDR3 is built from 13 residues. The chain's CDR3 is CASRKQGSYGYTF. DNA for the CDR3: TGTGCCAGCAGAAAACAGGGATCCTATGGCTACACCTTC.